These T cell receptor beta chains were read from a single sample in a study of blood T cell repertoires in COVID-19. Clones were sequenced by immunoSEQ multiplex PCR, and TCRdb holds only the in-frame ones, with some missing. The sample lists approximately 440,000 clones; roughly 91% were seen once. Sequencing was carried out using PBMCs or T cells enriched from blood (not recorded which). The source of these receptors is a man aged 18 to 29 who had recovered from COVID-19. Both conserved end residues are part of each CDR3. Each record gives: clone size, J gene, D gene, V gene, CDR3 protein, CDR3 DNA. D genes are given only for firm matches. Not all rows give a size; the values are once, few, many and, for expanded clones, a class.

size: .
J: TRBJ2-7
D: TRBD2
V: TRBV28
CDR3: CASSFPAGPAYEQYF
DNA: TGTGCCAGCAGTTTCCCAGCGGGGCCGGCCTACGAGCAGTACTTC

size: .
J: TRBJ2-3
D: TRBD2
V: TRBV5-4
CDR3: CASSPPNGRGSTDTQYF
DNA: TGTGCCAGCAGCCCCCCTAACGGGAGGGGGAGCACAGATACGCAGTATTTT

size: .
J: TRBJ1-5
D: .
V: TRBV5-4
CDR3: CASSLAPFQPQHF
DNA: TGTGCCAGCAGCTTGGCCCCTTTTCAGCCCCAGCATTTT

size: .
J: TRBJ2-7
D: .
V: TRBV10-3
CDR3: CAINRWDNGTYEQYF
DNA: TGTGCCATCAATAGGTGGGACAATGGCACCTACGAGCAGTACTTC

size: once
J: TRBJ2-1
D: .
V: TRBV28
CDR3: CASSPPGSYNEQFF
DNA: TGTGCCAGCAGTCCCCCCGGCTCCTACAATGAGCAGTTCTTC

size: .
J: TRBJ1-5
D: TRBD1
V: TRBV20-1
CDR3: CSASATGVFSNQPQHF
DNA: TGCAGTGCTAGTGCGACAGGGGTTTTTAGCAATCAGCCCCAGCATTTT

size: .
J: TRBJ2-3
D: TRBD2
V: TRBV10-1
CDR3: CASSAAQTRTSGKRRTDTQYF
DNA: TGCGCCAGCAGTGCGGCCCAGACCCGGACTAGCGGGAAACGGCGCACAGATACGCAGTATTTT

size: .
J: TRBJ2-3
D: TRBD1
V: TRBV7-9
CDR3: CASSRMRDRDTDTQYF
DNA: TGTGCCAGCAGCCGTATGAGGGACAGAGACACAGATACGCAGTATTTT

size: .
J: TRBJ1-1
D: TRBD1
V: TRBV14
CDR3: CASSQGPYRGWPEAFF
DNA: TGTGCCAGCAGCCAGGGACCTTACAGGGGGTGGCCTGAAGCTTTCTTT

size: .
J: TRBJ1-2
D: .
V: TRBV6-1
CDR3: CASSKLEAYGYTF
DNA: TGTGCCAGCAGTAAACTAGAGGCGTATGGCTACACCTTC

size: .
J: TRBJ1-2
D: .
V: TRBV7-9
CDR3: CAGLTAGIGGYTF
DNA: TGTGCCGGGTTAACCGCCGGGATAGGTGGCTACACCTTC

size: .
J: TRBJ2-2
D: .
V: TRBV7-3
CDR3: CASSLRVGEVNTGELFF
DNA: TGTGCCAGCAGTTTGAGGGTCGGAGAGGTAAACACCGGGGAGCTGTTTTTT

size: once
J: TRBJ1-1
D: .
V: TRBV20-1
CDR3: CSARGGIGAFF
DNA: TGCAGTGCTAGGGGGGGTATTGGAGCTTTCTTT

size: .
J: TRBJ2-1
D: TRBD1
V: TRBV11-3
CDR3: CASSEGQGSYNEQFF
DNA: TGTGCCAGCAGCGAGGGACAGGGATCCTACAATGAGCAGTTCTTC

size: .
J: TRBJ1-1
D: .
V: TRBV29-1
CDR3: CSAGKGVRNTEAFF
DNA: TGCAGCGCCGGGAAGGGGGTTCGGAACACTGAAGCTTTCTTT

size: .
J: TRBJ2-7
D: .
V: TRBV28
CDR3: CASSVRLQGNEQYF
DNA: TGTGCCAGCAGTGTCCGCCTGCAGGGAAACGAGCAGTACTTC

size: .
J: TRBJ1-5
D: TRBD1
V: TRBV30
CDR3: CAWSLRDRGNQPQHF
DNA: TGTGCCTGGAGTTTGCGGGACAGGGGGAATCAGCCCCAGCATTTT

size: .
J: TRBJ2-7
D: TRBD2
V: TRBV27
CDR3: CASRRTRLSEQYF
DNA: TGTGCCAGCAGGCGGACTAGACTATCCGAGCAGTACTTC

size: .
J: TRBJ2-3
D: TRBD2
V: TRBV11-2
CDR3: CASSLGVAGEGTDTQYF
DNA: TGTGCCAGCAGCTTAGGAGTAGCGGGAGAGGGGACAGATACGCAGTATTTT

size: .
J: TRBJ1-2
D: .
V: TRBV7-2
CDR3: CASSSAGDYGYTF
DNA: TGTGCCAGCAGCTCCGCGGGCGACTATGGCTACACCTTC

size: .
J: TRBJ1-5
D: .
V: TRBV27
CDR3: CASSSAELVQPQHF
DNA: TGTGCCAGCAGTTCCGCCGAGCTAGTTCAACCCCAGCATTTT

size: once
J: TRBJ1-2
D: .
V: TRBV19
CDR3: CASRGPAGSGGSDYGYTF
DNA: TGTGCCAGTAGGGGACCCGCGGGGAGCGGAGGGTCGGACTATGGCTACACCTTC

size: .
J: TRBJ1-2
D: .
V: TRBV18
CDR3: CASSPDRTTHYGYTF
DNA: TGTGCCAGCTCACCGGACAGAACAACACACTATGGCTACACCTTC

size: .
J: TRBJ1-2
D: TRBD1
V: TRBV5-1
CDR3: CASSGDSRYGYTF
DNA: TGCGCCAGCAGCGGGGACAGTAGATATGGCTACACCTTC

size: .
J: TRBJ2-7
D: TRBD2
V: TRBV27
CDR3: CASSLFPGLAIEQYF
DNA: TGTGCCAGCAGTTTATTTCCGGGACTAGCGATAGAGCAGTACTTC

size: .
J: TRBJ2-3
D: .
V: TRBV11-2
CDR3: CASSLGGYTDTQYF
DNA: TGTGCCAGCAGCTTAGGAGGCTACACAGATACGCAGTATTTT

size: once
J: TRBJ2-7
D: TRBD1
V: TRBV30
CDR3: CARSGTGIEQYF
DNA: TGTGCCCGATCCGGGACAGGGATCGAGCAGTACTTC

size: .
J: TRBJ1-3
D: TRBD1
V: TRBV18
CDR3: CASSLKDRAGNTIYF
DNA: TGTGCCAGCTCCCTGAAGGACAGGGCTGGAAACACCATATATTTT

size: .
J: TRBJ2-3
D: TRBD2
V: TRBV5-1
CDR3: CASSWSGTSGTDTQYF
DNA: TGCGCCAGCAGCTGGTCCGGGACTAGCGGCACAGATACGCAGTATTTT

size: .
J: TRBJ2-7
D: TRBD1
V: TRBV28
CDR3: CASSLWRDRGPQAYEQYF
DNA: TGTGCCAGCAGTTTATGGAGGGACAGGGGACCTCAGGCCTACGAGCAGTACTTC

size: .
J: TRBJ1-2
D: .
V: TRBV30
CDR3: CAWSAKQGLEGYTF
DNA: TGTGCCTGGAGTGCCAAACAGGGATTGGAGGGCTACACCTTC